This entry lists 20 T cell receptor beta chains sequenced from one sample in a study of T cells after yellow fever vaccination. TCRdb passed the 5' RACE reads through MiXCR, listing each CDR3 protein once. This table holds about 330,000 distinct CDR3 sequences, roughly 8.3% found once. The input for sequencing was PBMCs, taken around 45 days after the first yellow fever vaccination. The receptor set was obtained from a young man who received the YFV17D yellow fever vaccine.

The chain couples TRBV5-1 to TRBJ1-2; tentatively, D is TRBD1 (5 bases). The CDR3 contains 15 residues. Per the germline V gene, CDR1 is SGHRS and CDR2 is YFSETQ. V lost 2 bases and J 6 bases, leaving 17 bases between the germline ends. Here the CDR3 DNA reads TGCGCCAGCAGCTTCCAAGGCGGAGGGGTCGATGGCTACACCTTC. As protein: CASSFQGGGVDGYTF.

On this clonotype: The junction departs from germline at one end; a sequencing error may be responsible. This sequence joins TRBV12-3 or TRBV12-4 and TRBJ1-6, with 9 bases lining up with TRBD1. The CDR3 is 14 residues long. As DNA, the CDR3 is TGTGACAGCAGAAACAGGGGGCGGAATTCACCCCTCCACTTT. This translates into CDSRNRGRNSPLHF.

This clonotype was observed a few times. The chain's CDR3 is CASSPQPARVNEQFF. CDR3 DNA sequence: TGTGCCAGCAGCCCGCAGCCGGCTAGGGTAAATGAGCAGTTCTTC. The gene calls are TRBV5-5 and TRBJ2-1; D not certain. Germline loops: CDR1 SGHKS, CDR2 YYEKEE (reference sequence). Trimming shortened V by 4 bases and J by 7 bases, and 18 bases separated the two germline ends. CDR3 length: 15 amino acids. The full variable domain, its missing parts supplied by reference TRBV5-5 and TRBJ2-1, is DAGVTQSPTHLIKTRGQQVTLRCSPISGHKSVSWYQQVLGQGPQFIFQYYEKEERGRGNFPDRFSARQFPNYSSELNVNALLLGDSALYLCASSPQPARVNEQFFGPGTRLTVL.

In its sample, this clonotype was seen a few times. The chain has TRBV19 and TRBJ2-3, with TRBD1 matching 10 bases. J was trimmed by 4 bases and V by 4 bases; bases with no gene match: 8. Per germline, CDR1 LNHDA and CDR2 SQIVND (reference sequence). The CDR3 has 16 residues. DNA of the CDR3: TGTGCCAGTAGTACCTGGGACAGGGGTAGTGCAGATACGCAGTATTTT. Translating it yields CASSTWDRGSADTQYF. Supplemented by reference TRBV19 and TRBJ2-3, the full variable domain reads DGGITQSPKYLFRKEGQNVTLSCEQNLNHDAMYWYRQDPGQGLRLIYYSQIVNDFQKGDIAEGYSVSREKKESFPLTVTSAQKNPTAFYLCASSTWDRGSADTQYFGPGTRLTVL.

To note about this clonotype: A much larger clone lies one base from this, so it may be a read error. Here the CDR3 reads CASSLRRVGQPQNF. The DNA of the CDR3 is TGTGCCAGCAGTTTGCGAAGGGTTGGTCAGCCCCAGAATTTT. V gene TRBV12-3 or TRBV12-4 combines with J gene TRBJ1-5; no firm D call. The CDR3 has 14 residues.

This clonotype was seen a handful of times. The CDR3 DNA reads as TGTGCCAGCTCACCACTGCAGGGGATCCAAGAGACCCAGTACTTC. Translated: CASSPLQGIQETQYF. The V gene is TRBV18, the J gene TRBJ2-5; TRBD1 might be the D (6 bases). V lost 1 base and J 1 base, leaving 10 bases between the germline ends. Germline V lookup: CDR1 KGHSH, CDR2 LQKENI. The CDR3 length is 15 residues.

This clonotype occurred a few times. The chain uses TRBV7-3 and TRBJ2-3; the D is unclear. The V and J ends lost 2 bases and 3 bases respectively, with 9 bases between them. There are 14 residues in the CDR3. Germline CDR1 is SGHTA and CDR2 is FQGTGA. CDR3 in amino acids: CASSLQPGTDTQYF. CDR3 bases: TGTGCCAGCAGCTTACAGCCAGGAACAGATACGCAGTATTTT. The variable domain in full, with the rest retrieved from reference TRBV7-3 and TRBJ2-3, is GAGVSQTPSNKVTEKGKYVELRCDPISGHTALYWYRQSLGQGPEFLIYFQGTGAADDSGLPNDRFFAVRPEGSVSTLKIQRTERGDSAVYLCASSLQPGTDTQYFGPGTRLTVL.

A few counts support this clonotype. Here the CDR3 reads CASSQGRVTNYGYTF. The CDR3, as DNA: TGCGCCAGCAGCCAGGGGAGGGTGACCAACTATGGCTACACCTTC. This chain connects TRBV4-3 to TRBJ1-2; D is unresolved. The CDR3 runs to 15 residues. V lost 3 bases and J lost 2, with 13 bases in between. Germline lookup yields CDR1 LGHNA and CDR2 YSLEER.

This clonotype came up a few times. The chain joins TRBV2 to TRBJ2-5, with 8 bases matching TRBD2. The germline CDR1 and CDR2 sequences are SNHLY and FYNNEI. The V and J ends lost 7 bases and 4 bases, in that order; junction bases with no gene match: 8. The CDR3 covers 14 residues. The CDR3 protein is CASTWTSPRETQYF. The CDR3 DNA follows: TGTGCCAGCACCTGGACTAGCCCCCGAGAGACCCAGTACTTC.

This clonotype was picked up many times. This chain uses TRBV5-8 with TRBJ2-3; the match to TRBD2 covers 11 bases. This CDR3 has 17 amino acids. CDR1 SGHTS and CDR2 YDEGEE come from the germline V gene. The V gene end was trimmed by 2 bases and the J gene end by 0 bases; junction bases not matched to a gene: 5. CDR3 DNA sequence: TGTGCCAGCAGCTTCCCTAGCGGGGGGCACAGCACAGATACGCAGTATTTT. This gives the protein CASSFPSGGHSTDTQYF.

This clonotype was detected a few times. The chain recombines TRBV9 with TRBJ2-2, with D possibly TRBD2 on 7 matching bases. The CDR3 extends over 18 amino acids. V was shortened by 1 base and J by 3 bases, with 19 bases between the two germline ends. Germline V gene lookup returns CDR1 SGDLS and CDR2 YYNGEE. CDR3 loop: CASSVTGSGGGYTGELFF. DNA for the CDR3: TGTGCCAGCAGCGTAACTGGTAGTGGGGGGGGCTACACCGGGGAGCTGTTTTTT.

This clonotype showed up just a few times. The chain uses TRBV7-9 and TRBJ2-3; D might be TRBD2 (5 bases). V shed 1 base and J shed 4 bases, with 12 bases lying between them. This CDR3 is 15 amino acids long. The germline V gene has CDR1 SEHNR and CDR2 FQNEAQ (reference sequence). The CDR3 DNA is TGTGCCAGCAGCTTAGTAGCCCTCGGGGCAGATACGCAGTATTTT. It is translated as CASSLVALGADTQYF.

A few counts support this clonotype. The chain combines TRBV27 with TRBJ1-1, with a tentative D call TRBD1 (6 bases). V lost 3 bases and J 7 bases, leaving 12 bases between the germline ends. This CDR3 comprises 13 residues. Germline CDR1 is MNHEY and CDR2 is SMNVEV (reference sequence). The DNA of the CDR3 is TGTGCCAGCAGTTTCTGGGGGGCCGGTGAAGCTTTCTTT. This codes for CASSFWGAGEAFF.

The CDR3 DNA follows: TGCAGTGCTAGTAATCGGGAGCAGTTCTTC. Amino acid sequence: CSASNREQFF. The rearrangement uses TRBV20-1 and TRBJ2-1; D not certain. This CDR3 spans 10 amino acids. Between the trimmed V and J ends, which lost 3 bases and 10 bases, there was a span of 7 bases. CDR1 and CDR2 (germline): DFQATT, SNEGSKA (reference sequence).

There are a few counts of this clonotype. V gene TRBV7-6 combines with J gene TRBJ1-5, with a possible D match to TRBD1 (5 bases). This CDR3 is 15 amino acids long. The V end lost 5 bases, the J end lost 7 bases, and 18 bases lay between the germline ends. The germline CDR1 and CDR2 sequences are SGHVS and FNYEAQ. The DNA for the CDR3 is TGTGCCAGCAGCCCCGTTGGGGCGCGGGGGCAGCCCCAGCATTTT. It encodes CASSPVGARGQPQHF.

This clonotype was picked up many times. The rearrangement links TRBV3-1 to TRBJ2-2; no reliable D call. This CDR3 is 17 amino acids long. Trimming took off 1 base at V and 2 bases at J, with 14 bases between the two ends. Germline V gene lookup returns CDR1 LGHDT and CDR2 YNNKEL (reference sequence). CDR3 residues: CASSQVLVGPNTGELFF. CDR3 coding DNA: TGTGCCAGCAGCCAAGTATTGGTCGGGCCAAACACCGGGGAGCTGTTTTTT.

This clonotype has at least ten counts. The chain uses TRBV10-3 and TRBJ1-1; possible D gene TRBD1, 5 bases. V lost 8 bases to trimming and J lost 3 bases, with 10 bases between them. CDR3 size: 12 residues. Per the germline V gene, CDR1 is ENHRY and CDR2 is SYGVKD. CDR3 amino acids: CAIGRADTEAFF. The CDR3 coding sequence is TGTGCCATCGGCAGGGCGGACACTGAAGCTTTCTTT.

The rearrangement links TRBV20-1 to TRBJ1-2; D possibly corresponds to TRBD1 (6 bases). Trimming removed 0 bases at V and 7 bases at J, with 15 bases between. CDR1 is DFQATT and CDR2 is SNEGSKA in the germline V gene (reference sequence). The CDR3 covers 14 residues. The CDR3 region is CSARDRGAMSGYTF. CDR3 DNA: TGCAGTGCTAGAGATCGGGGGGCTATGAGTGGCTACACCTTC.

The chain has TRBV7-3 and TRBJ2-3; maybe TRBD1 (6 bases). The V gene lost 5 bases and the J gene lost 8 bases, with 20 bases spanning the gap. The CDR3 extends over 15 amino acids. Looked up from germline, CDR1 is SGHTA and CDR2 is FQGTGA. The CDR3 sequence: CASSPWGQLRGTQYF. Here the CDR3 DNA reads TGTGCCAGCAGCCCTTGGGGGCAGCTCCGCGGTACGCAGTATTTT.

This clonotype was detected ten times or more. The chain is built from TRBV4-3 and TRBJ2-1; D is possibly TRBD1 or TRBD2 (5 bases each). CDR1 is LGHNA and CDR2 is YSLEER in the germline V gene. With 0 bases removed from V and 4 bases from J, the gap between germline ends came to 13 bases. The CDR3 length is 16 residues. This chain's CDR3 is CASSQEVGATYNEQFF. The DNA for the CDR3 is TGCGCCAGCAGCCAAGAAGTCGGGGCAACTTACAATGAGCAGTTCTTC.